These 7 T cell receptor beta chains were sequenced from one sample in a study of vaccination and CD4 T cells after COVID-19 (dated by TCRdb to 2021 to 2024). For these receptors, no antigen is known. The library was prepared using PCR. These reads were obtained on an Illumina iSeq 100. TCR sequencing of DNA from cultured CD4+ T cells used the Oncomine TCR Beta short-read assay at the Johns Hopkins FTIC core. TCRdb itself trimmed the public reads at Q25 with fastp, ran MiXCR and retained productive beta chains. Each entry is one CDR3 protein sequence, shown with its most common DNA and genes. The sample records some 13,000 distinct CDR3 sequences, 56% of which are singletons. 15% to 20% of the sample goes to the ten largest clones. The label giving this sample's treatment or condition can be read as: roughly nine-day PBMC culture with coronavirus spike peptide pools or control peptides (ViraFEST assay).

The sequenced material came from CD4+ T cells from blood, cultured in vitro. The receptor set was obtained from a human donor who had recovered from COVID-19.

The V gene is TRBV24-1, the J gene TRBJ2-3, with TRBD2 identical over 12 bases. Trimming at V came to 4 bases and at J to 6 bases, leaving 7 bases not matched to a gene. The CDR3 length is 16 residues. CDR1 KGHDR and CDR2 SFDVKD come from the germline V gene. This CDR3 is CATSDPGTSGHDTQYF. CDR3 in DNA: TGTGCCACCAGTGACCCCGGGACTAGCGGGCACGATACGCAGTATTTT.

This clonotype was picked up a small number of times. The chain carries TRBV30 and TRBJ1-6, with D uncertain. V was cut by 3 bases and J by 10 bases, with 13 bases left in between. CDR1 is GTSNPN, CDR2 SVGIG, per germline (reference sequence). This CDR3 spans 13 amino acids. In DNA form, the CDR3 reads TGTGCCTGGAGCCGCCCGGGCGAGTCACCCCTCCACTTT. This translates into CAWSRPGESPLHF.

This clonotype was detected once. The gene calls are TRBV20-1 and TRBJ2-7, with 7 bases identical to TRBD1. Trimming cost V 5 bases and J 4 bases; bases outside gene matches: 5. The CDR3 covers 12 residues. Germline V lookup: CDR1 DFQATT, CDR2 SNEGSKA (reference sequence). CDR3 nucleotide sequence: TGCAGTGCTCCCGGACAGGCATACGAGCAGTACTTC. This translates into CSAPGQAYEQYF.

This sequence joins TRBV9 and TRBJ1-5; D not resolved. V was pared by 0 bases and J by 4 bases, with 11 bases between. The CDR3 is 15 residues long. Germline lookup yields CDR1 SGDLS and CDR2 YYNGEE. DNA of the CDR3: TGTGCCAGCAGCGTAGGCGCGACACCGAATCAGCCCCAGCATTTT. As protein: CASSVGATPNQPQHF.

V gene TRBV9 combines with J gene TRBJ2-5; D gene ambiguous. This CDR3 is 14 amino acids long. Trimming stripped 4 bases from V and 0 bases from J, with 10 bases between. Germline CDR1 and CDR2: SGDLS and YYNGEE. The CDR3 DNA is TGTGCCAGCAGCCCCCGTCCGGACCAAGAGACCCAGTACTTC. As protein: CASSPRPDQETQYF.

V and J are TRBV6-2 or TRBV6-3 and TRBJ2-2; D ambiguous. The CDR3 extends over 14 amino acids. Trimming removed 11 bases at V and 6 bases at J, with 19 bases between. Germline V gene lookup returns CDR1 MNHEY and CDR2 SVGEGT. In DNA form, the CDR3 reads TGTGCCGTTCGGTCTGACCAGGTGGCCGGGGAGCTGTTTTTT. Translating it yields CAVRSDQVAGELFF.

The chain combines TRBV20-1 with TRBJ2-1; the D call may be TRBD1 or TRBD2 (5 bases each). V lost 3 bases to trimming and J lost 8 bases, with 11 bases between them. The CDR3 loop spans 12 amino acids. Germline CDR1 DFQATT, CDR2 SNEGSKA (reference sequence). The CDR3 here is CSARGPDDEQFF. CDR3 bases: TGCAGTGCTAGGGGACCTGACGATGAGCAGTTCTTC.